These T cell receptor beta chains were read from a single sample in a study of Ad26.COV2.S vaccination and SARS-CoV-2 variants. TCRdb's table, derived via immunoSEQ multiplex PCR, lists solely in-frame clones and lacks some. In the table there are about 410,000 clones, around 85% of which are singletons. The specimen was peripheral blood, collected in a trial of Ad26.COV2.S vaccine versus placebo. All receptors derive from a person aged 18-60 years who received the Ad26.COV2.S COVID-19 vaccine or a placebo. The CDR3 runs from the conserved cysteine through the conserved F or W. The D gene is left open where the match is weak. The size entry is marked missing in some rows and otherwise reads once, few, many or a size class.

j_call	clone_size	v_call	d_call	cdr3_aa	cdr3_nt
TRBJ1-1	once	TRBV2	TRBD1	CASSDLQGMDTEAFF	TGTGCCAGCAGTGACTTACAGGGGATGGACACTGAAGCTTTCTTT
TRBJ1-3	-	TRBV29-1	TRBD1	CSGGQSGNTIYF	TGCAGCGGGGGACAGAGTGGAAACACCATATATTTT
TRBJ1-1	-	TRBV12-3/TRBV12-4	TRBD1	CASSQGGPEAFF	TGTGCCAGCTCTCAGGGGGGTCCTGAAGCTTTCTTT
TRBJ1-4	-	TRBV4-3	-	CASSQYFRVGYSGDGEKLFF	TGCGCCAGCAGCCAATATTTTCGTGTGGGATATTCGGGGGATGGTGAAAAACTGTTTTTT
TRBJ1-2	-	TRBV19	-	CASRQGGGYTF	TGTGCCAGTAGGCAGGGTGGCGGCTACACCTTC
TRBJ1-1	-	TRBV4-3	-	CASSQGRTNTEAFF	TGCGCCAGCAGCCAGGGACGGACGAACACTGAAGCTTTCTTT
TRBJ2-3	-	TRBV7-9	TRBD2	CASSLGTRLAGSTDTQYF	TGTGCCAGCAGCTTAGGAACCAGACTAGCGGGGAGCACAGATACGCAGTATTTT
TRBJ1-1	-	TRBV10-1	-	CASSESGFGTEAFF	TGCGCCAGCAGTGAATCAGGGTTCGGCACTGAAGCTTTCTTT
TRBJ1-5	-	TRBV6-2/TRBV6-3	TRBD1	CASSGDRAQPQHF	TGTGCCAGCAGTGGAGACAGGGCTCAGCCCCAGCATTTT
TRBJ2-3	-	TRBV5-1	TRBD1	CASSFTGGNADTQYF	TGCGCCAGCAGCTTCACAGGGGGCAACGCAGATACGCAGTATTTT
TRBJ2-7	-	TRBV2	-	CASSVRAQGTYEQYF	TGTGCCAGCAGTGTGCGCGCACAAGGGACCTACGAGCAGTACTTC
TRBJ2-7	once	TRBV5-4	TRBD1	CASSLWDRDYEQYF	TGTGCCAGCAGCTTGTGGGACAGGGACTACGAGCAGTACTTC
TRBJ2-3	-	TRBV6-2/TRBV6-3	TRBD2	CASSYPSLAGIVTDTQYF	TGTGCCAGCAGTTACCCGTCGCTAGCGGGGATTGTCACAGATACGCAGTATTTT
TRBJ1-4	few	TRBV7-2	-	CASSLVGGRDEKLFF	TGTGCCAGCAGCTTAGTTGGGGGGCGCGACGAAAAACTGTTTTTT
TRBJ1-2	-	TRBV2	-	CASSARAGVIYGYTF	TGTGCCAGCAGTGCGAGGGCAGGGGTGATCTATGGCTACACCTTC
TRBJ2-1	-	TRBV5-1	TRBD2	CASSEAGTSSYNEQFF	TGCGCCAGCAGCGAAGCCGGGACTAGCTCCTACAATGAGCAGTTCTTC
TRBJ2-3	-	TRBV7-2	-	CASSPNSGLHTDTQYF	TGTGCCAGCAGCCCAAACTCGGGACTGCACACAGATACGCAGTATTTT
TRBJ1-1	-	TRBV5-1	-	CASSFGGNTEAFF	TGCGCCAGCAGCTTTGGAGGGAATACTGAAGCTTTCTTT
TRBJ2-7	-	TRBV3-1/TRBV3-2	TRBD1	CASSQRRDREGSEQYF	TGTGCCAGCAGCCAACGCCGGGACAGGGAGGGGTCCGAGCAGTACTTC
TRBJ2-7	-	TRBV11-2	-	CASSLFGQGTDEQYF	TGTGCCAGCAGCTTATTTGGGCAGGGAACCGACGAGCAGTACTTC
TRBJ1-2	few	TRBV29-1	-	CSATDEYGYTF	TGCAGCGCTACGGACGAATATGGCTACACCTTC
TRBJ1-6	-	TRBV5-6	TRBD1	CASSSLGNRGYSPLHF	TGTGCCAGCAGCTCCCTCGGGAACAGGGGCTATTCACCCCTCCACTTT
TRBJ2-2	-	TRBV5-1	-	CASSPEGPGWSTGELFF	TGCGCCAGCAGCCCAGAAGGTCCGGGATGGTCCACCGGGGAGCTGTTTTTT
TRBJ1-2	once	TRBV7-2	-	CASSLAEGLWGYTF	TGTGCCAGCAGCTTAGCGGAGGGGTTGTGGGGCTACACCTTC
TRBJ1-6	-	TRBV6-5	-	CASSLEGDPNSPLHF	TGTGCCAGCAGTCTTGAAGGGGACCCTAATTCACCCCTCCACTTT
TRBJ2-7	-	TRBV4-1	TRBD2	CASSQEWTSGTYEQYF	TGCGCCAGCAGCCAAGAGTGGACTAGCGGGACCTACGAGCAGTACTTC
TRBJ1-2	once	TRBV24-1	-	CATSDLAFSGYTF	TGTGCCACCAGTGATTTGGCTTTTTCTGGCTACACCTTC
TRBJ2-7	-	TRBV6-5	TRBD1	CASSEGTGGQYEQYF	TGTGCCAGCAGCGAGGGGACAGGGGGCCAGTACGAGCAGTACTTC
TRBJ1-1	-	TRBV12-3/TRBV12-4	TRBD1	CASRQTGAEAFF	TGTGCCAGCAGACAAACAGGGGCTGAAGCTTTCTTT
TRBJ2-2	-	TRBV11-2	-	CASSLGGLDTGELFF	TGTGCCAGCAGCTTAGGGGGGTTAGACACCGGGGAGCTGTTTTTT
TRBJ1-1	once	TRBV19	-	CASSEGTANTEAFF	TGTGCCAGTAGTGAAGGGACGGCGAACACTGAAGCTTTCTTT
TRBJ2-3	-	TRBV25-1	TRBD1	CASSHPRGLAADTQYF	TGTGCCAGCAGTCATCCCAGGGGGCTCGCCGCAGATACGCAGTATTTT